This TCR beta chain was recorded in a study of beta chain features in type 1 diabetes. This clone was picked up a small number of times. Its specificity is not known. The CDR3 runs to 13 residues. The V end lost 3 bases, the J end lost 5 bases, and 10 bases lay between the germline ends. Germline-derived CDR1 and CDR2 are KGHSH and LQKENI. The investigators reverse transcribed all of the isolated RNA, so they sequenced expressed TCRB transcripts. The read count averaged around 4 million across naive, central memory and regulatory T cell samples. Only in-frame clones appear in the TCRdb table, and some are missing; sequencing was by immunoSEQ multiplex PCR. The repertoire includes about 150,000 clones, about a tenth of them detected once, and less than 0.5% sits in the top ten. Study results and caveats: TCRB CDR3 length was moderately but significantly reduced in all four CD4+ subsets of Type 1 diabetes patients.

The chain couples TRBV18 to TRBJ1-1, with a tentative D call TRBD1 (5 bases). What was sequenced was central memory CD4+ T cells from blood. This clonotype originated in a young man with type 1 diabetes. CDR3 DNA: TGTGCCAGCTCACCTGAACAGGAGACTGAAGCTTTCTTT. Translating it yields CASSPEQETEAFF. The full variable domain, with the rest looked up from reference TRBV18 and TRBJ1-1, is NAGVMQNPRHLVRRRGQEARLRCSPMKGHSHVYWYRQLPEEGLKFMVYLQKENIIDESGMPKERFSAEFPKEGPSILRIQQVVRGDSAAYFCASSPEQETEAFFGQGTRLTVV.